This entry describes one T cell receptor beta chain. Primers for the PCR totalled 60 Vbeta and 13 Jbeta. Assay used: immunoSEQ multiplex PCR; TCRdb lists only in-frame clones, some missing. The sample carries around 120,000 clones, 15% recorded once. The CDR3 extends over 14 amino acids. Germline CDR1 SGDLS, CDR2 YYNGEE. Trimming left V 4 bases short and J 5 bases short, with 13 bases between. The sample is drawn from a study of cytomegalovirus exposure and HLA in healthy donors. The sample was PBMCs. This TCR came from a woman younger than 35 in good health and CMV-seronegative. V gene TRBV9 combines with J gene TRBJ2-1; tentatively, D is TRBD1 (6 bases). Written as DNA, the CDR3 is TGTGCCAGCAGCCCCTCGGGACAAAACAATGAGCAGTTCTTC. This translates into CASSPSGQNNEQFF.